This T cell receptor (beta chain) was sequenced in a study of T-cell memory formation after mild COVID-19 (dated by TCRdb to the early 2020s). Background for the entire study: Most TCR sequence clusters were specific to one of the two donors. In a couple of donors, T-cell clones that expanded and contracted after mild COVID-19 were followed by sequencing TCRalpha and TCRbeta repertoires longitudinally. Two young, previously healthy adult volunteers, one female and one male, were included in the cohort.

PBMCs were isolated by Ficoll-Paque density gradient centrifugation. This clonotype was seen a few times. The target of this receptor is not known. There are no base qualities to consult, and no much larger clone falls within one base. From the cysteine through the phenylalanine, the CDR3 covers 14 amino acids. Of all the DNA, just the CDR3 is kept, 42 bases in frame from base 1. Looking up the germline V gene yields CDR1 MGHRA and CDR2 YSYEKL. The V end loses 4 bases and the J end loses 4 bases, and a stretch of 13 bases separates them. What the study reported, not specific to this receptor: Some responding clones were detected in pre-infection memory, suggesting pre-existing cross-reactive memory T cells joined the SARS-CoV-2 response. The second-wave clones that peaked on day 37 were not confirmed to be SARS-CoV-2 specific. From day 15 to 85, contracting clones showed balanced CD4/CD8 phenotypes, whereas a second wave of clones that expanded from day 15 to 37 leaned towards CD4+. Contracting CD4+ clones were found mainly in CM and EM memory subsets, while CD8+ clones were enriched in EMRA. Only two mild cases were covered by the study, and larger cohorts that include severe cases with pre-infection samples were considered necessary.

Sequencing used an Illumina NovaSeq 6000. cDNA libraries for TCRalpha and TCRbeta were prepared by 5'RACE using constant-segment primers, with sample barcodes and unique molecular identifiers added. RNA was extracted from every sample with Trizol reagent. Library amplification was performed in two PCR steps, and a second sample barcode and Illumina TruSeq adapters were introduced in the second step. Libraries were sequenced on an Illumina NovaSeq with 2 x 150 bp paired-end reads. The original pipeline was this. With migec v1.2.7, reads were demultiplexed and then collapsed into UMI-guided consensus sequences. Using mixcr v2.1.11, the UMI consensuses were aligned to TRA and TRB V and J templates and assembled into clonotypes. Expanded or contracted clonotypes were those called significant by both edgeR and NoisET, with noise models trained on biological replicates. edgeR calls used a false discovery rate-adjusted p below 0.01 and a log2 fold-change threshold of 1. As an exploratory analysis of dynamics, PCA with hierarchical clustering was applied to max-normalized trajectories of the 1000 most abundant clonotypes. Separately sequenced CD4+ and CD8+ repertoires were used to assign a CD4 or CD8 phenotype to each responding clone. Using fastp trimming at Q25 and MiXCR clonotype assembly, TCRdb reanalyzed the public sequencing data and kept in-frame beta chains. One record per CDR3 amino acid sequence lists the most common genes and DNA. These V and J calls derive from TCRdb rather than the authors' analysis. The sample profile shows some 350,000 distinct CDR3 sequences; 15% of them were found once. Around 22% of the sample lies in the top ten.

The source of this sequence is a man aged 18 to 29 who had mild COVID-19 (a few samples of this study predate the infection). The sample titles of this study are shuffled in the database, so cell type and time point are left out; the donor was told from shared clones. The receptor chain draws on TRBV4-1 and TRBJ2-5, with no reliable assignment of the D segment. The sequencing input was PBMCs or a T cell subset sorted from them (not recorded which). The bases read TGCGCCAGCAGCCCCATGCCACTGAGAGAGACCCAGTACTTC. Its translation reads: CASSPMPLRETQYF.